The 20 T cell receptor beta chains below were found in one sample sequenced in a study of cytomegalovirus exposure and HLA in healthy donors. PCR amplification relied on 60 Vbeta primers (plus 13 Jbeta primers). The data were produced by immunoSEQ multiplex PCR, yet TCRdb's version contains in-frame clones alone and is incomplete. Seen here are about 210,000 clones, 82% observed once, and the top ten hold about 6.1%. The specimen sequenced was PBMCs. These receptors all stem from a man aged 35 to 55 in good health and CMV-seropositive.

V is TRBV11-2 and J is TRBJ2-3, with TRBD2 as a possible D gene (5 bases). The CDR3 spans 15 residues. Per the germline V gene, CDR1 is SGHAT and CDR2 is FQNNGV. The germline V and J ends were trimmed by 2 bases and 5 bases, with 14 bases remaining between them. The CDR3 here is CASSLFRAGVDTQYF. The CDR3 DNA reads TGTGCCAGCAGCTTATTCCGGGCCGGGGTAGATACGCAGTATTTT.

The V gene is TRBV5-1, the J gene TRBJ2-7; D is possibly TRBD2 (5 bases). In germline, CDR1 is SGHRS, CDR2 YFSETQ. V was shortened by 4 bases and J by 5 bases, with 16 bases between the two germline ends. The CDR3 length is 14 residues. DNA for the CDR3: TGCGCCAGCAGCGCCTCGGGAAGTCGGCACGAGCAGTACTTC. It specifies CASSASGSRHEQYF.

The chain has TRBV7-8 and TRBJ1-5; no definite D call. Deletions cut 2 bases from V and 7 bases from J, with 12 bases between. The CDR3 has 14 amino acids. Per germline, CDR1 SGHVS and CDR2 FQNEAQ. CDR3 in amino acids: CASSLIGEGQPQHF. As DNA, the CDR3 is TGTGCCAGCAGCTTAATTGGGGAGGGACAGCCCCAGCATTTT.

The chain has TRBV9 and TRBJ2-3; possibly TRBD1 for D (5 bases). The V end lost 4 bases, the J end lost 2 bases, and 14 bases lay between the germline ends. Germline CDR1 is SGDLS and CDR2 is YYNGEE. The length of the CDR3 is 15 residues. CDR3 DNA: TGTGCCAGCAGCCGACAGTGGGTAAACACAGATACGCAGTATTTT. It specifies CASSRQWVNTDTQYF.

This clone turned up a few times. This chain connects TRBV10-2 to TRBJ1-1; TRBD1 matches at 9 bases. Per germline, CDR1 WSHSY and CDR2 SAAADI. This CDR3 has 15 residues. Unmatched junction bases numbered 6, after V lost 2 bases and J lost 5 bases. Written as DNA, the CDR3 is TGCGCCAGCAGTGAGAGGGGACAGGGCGGAACTGAAGCTTTCTTT. This gives the protein CASSERGQGGTEAFF.

The chain carries TRBV18 and TRBJ2-7, with D tentatively TRBD2 (5 bases). This CDR3 contains 15 residues. V was shortened by 6 bases and J by 0 bases, with 15 bases between the two germline ends. Germline V gene data show CDR1 as KGHSH and CDR2 as LQKENI. CDR3 sequence reads: CASSEGSLSSYEQYF. The CDR3 coding sequence is TGTGCCAGCTCCGAGGGCTCCCTAAGCTCCTACGAGCAGTACTTC.

This chain connects TRBV5-1 to TRBJ1-2; TRBD1 agrees at 8 bases. The V and J ends lost 0 bases and 3 bases, in that order; junction bases with no gene match: 13. This CDR3 spans 18 amino acids. Germline V gene sequence: CDR1 SGHRS, CDR2 YFSETQ. CDR3 DNA: TGCGCCAGCAGCTTGGGGGCCGCAGGGGGCGCGAGGGACTATGGCTACACCTTC. Amino acid sequence: CASSLGAAGGARDYGYTF.

The V and J genes are TRBV30 and TRBJ2-7, with TRBD2 matching over 14 bases. V lost 5 bases and J lost 4; bases outside the gene matches: 7. The CDR3 is 15 amino acids. Looked up from germline, CDR1 is GTSNPN and CDR2 is SVGIG (reference sequence). CDR3 bases: TGTGCCTGGGCCGGGACTAGCGGGAGTTATTACGAGCAGTACTTC. This translates into CAWAGTSGSYYEQYF.

The rearrangement uses TRBV7-9 and TRBJ2-5; 8 bases are a match to TRBD1. Trimming took 10 bases from V and 4 from J; bases not matched to a gene: 5. This CDR3 comprises 12 residues. Germline assignment: CDR1 SEHNR and CDR2 FQNEAQ (reference sequence). CDR3 bases: TGTGCCACCATGACAGGGGCAGAGACCCAGTACTTC. This sequence encodes CATMTGAETQYF.

This rearrangement joins TRBV6-5 to TRBJ1-1; maybe TRBD1 (5 bases). V was shortened by 4 bases and J by 4 bases, with 10 bases between the two germline ends. The CDR3 covers 13 residues. Germline CDR1 MNHEY, CDR2 SVGAGI. CDR3 protein: CASSSRGGTEAFF. The CDR3 DNA is TGTGCCAGCAGTTCTAGGGGAGGCACTGAAGCTTTCTTT.

Comments on this clone: The junction departs from the called germline gene at one end, perhaps through a read error. The chain links TRBV30 to TRBJ1-1; TRBD1 is a possible D gene (5 bases). The CDR3 runs to 17 residues. Germline assignment: CDR1 GTSNPN and CDR2 SVGIG (reference sequence). The CDR3 region is CAWSSTQEFMMNTEAFF. CDR3 nucleotide sequence: TGTGCCTGGAGCTCAACACAGGAGTTTATGATGAACACTGAAGCTTTTTTT.

This chain connects TRBV5-1 to TRBJ1-2; D is perhaps TRBD1 (5 bases). In germline, CDR1 is SGHRS, CDR2 YFSETQ. The ends were cut back, 0 bases at V and 6 bases at J, with 12 bases in the middle. This CDR3 contains 14 residues. As DNA, the CDR3 is TGCGCCAGCAGCTTGGTGGGCCCGGGGGATGGCTACACCTTC. Translating gives CASSLVGPGDGYTF.

The chain uses TRBV27 and TRBJ2-1; possibly TRBD2 for D (6 bases). Trimming took off 6 bases at V and 5 bases at J, with 11 bases between the two ends. The CDR3 consists of 13 residues. Germline V gene sequence: CDR1 MNHEY, CDR2 SMNVEV (reference sequence). CDR3 loop: CASRARLDNEQFF. CDR3 DNA: TGTGCCAGCAGGGCCAGACTAGACAATGAGCAGTTCTTC.

This sequence joins TRBV6-5 and TRBJ2-1, with 11 bases identical to TRBD2. The CDR3 extends over 14 amino acids. The ends lost 8 bases at V and 4 bases at J; junction bases unmatched: 4. Germline V lookup: CDR1 MNHEY, CDR2 SVGAGI. The CDR3 DNA follows: TGTGCCAGCGGCACTAGCGGGGGTTACAATGAGCAGTTCTTC. It yields the protein CASGTSGGYNEQFF.

The rearrangement joins TRBV4-1 to TRBJ2-2; D is unclear. Trimming stripped 4 bases from V and 4 bases from J, with 10 bases between. The germline V gene has CDR1 MGHRA and CDR2 YSYEKL. The CDR3 is 14 amino acids. This CDR3 is CASSPRPFTGELFF. CDR3 DNA sequence: TGCGCCAGCAGCCCTAGGCCTTTCACCGGGGAGCTGTTTTTT.

As regards this clone: Other DNA sequences in the sample encode the same CDR3. This sequence joins TRBV30 and TRBJ2-1; D ambiguous. From germline, CDR1 is GTSNPN and CDR2 SVGIG (reference sequence). V lost 0 bases to trimming and J lost 8 bases, with 5 bases between them. This CDR3 is 11 amino acids long. CDR3 coding DNA: TGTGCCTGGAGTGTCCGTGATGAGCAGTTCTTC. This gives the protein CAWSVRDEQFF.

This clone was counted once. The genes are TRBV14 and TRBJ2-2; 7 nucleotides agree with TRBD2. The CDR3 totals 14 residues. Germline values: CDR1 SGHDN, CDR2 FVKESK. The V gene end was trimmed by 1 base and the J gene end by 5 bases; junction bases not matched to a gene: 1. For the CDR3, the DNA is TGTGCCAGCAGCCAAGGACTAGCAACCGGGGAGCTGTTTTTT. Encoded protein: CASSQGLATGELFF.

The chain has TRBV15 and TRBJ1-1, with TRBD1 matching 7 bases. The CDR3 is 17 residues long. Germline V gives CDR1 LNHNV, CDR2 YYDKDF (reference sequence). J gave up 1 base and V 8 bases, and 16 bases lay outside the gene matches. CDR3 in DNA: TGTGCCACCGGCGAGCTAGTGGGACAGTTCAAGAACACTGAAGCTTTCTTT. It translates to CATGELVGQFKNTEAFF.

This clone was seen only a few times. This chain joins TRBV6-6 and TRBJ1-3; TRBD1 matches at 8 bases. Germline CDR1 is MNHNY and CDR2 is SVGAGI (reference sequence). J gave up 3 bases and V 5 bases, and 6 bases lay outside the gene matches. This CDR3 contains 15 residues. CDR3 nucleotide sequence: TGTGCCAGCAGTACCTCCGGACAGGGTGGAAACACCATATATTTT. Translating gives CASSTSGQGGNTIYF.

V usage is TRBV27 and J usage is TRBJ2-1; D may be TRBD2 (6 bases). The ends were cut back, 4 bases at V and 8 bases at J, with 9 bases in the middle. The CDR3 loop spans 12 amino acids. Germline V gene sequence: CDR1 MNHEY, CDR2 SMNVEV (reference sequence). For the CDR3, the DNA is TGTGCCAGCAGTTCCGGGACTCATGAGCAGTTCTTC. It specifies CASSSGTHEQFF.